These 30 T cell receptor beta chains came from one sample sequenced in a study of CD8 T cells in Susac syndrome. When the RNA was reverse transcribed, random hexamers were used with an input of roughly 0.5 to 1 ug. TCRdb re-analysed the immunoSEQ multiplex PCR reads in MiXCR, keeping a single row per CDR3 protein. The sample yields fewer than 300,000 distinct CDR3 sequences, 70% to 90% seen once. Sequences were obtained from CD8+ T cells from PBMCs. Receptors originate from a human donor with multiple sclerosis.

As DNA, the CDR3 is TGTGCCAGCAGTTTTGTGTACGGTGAGCAGTTCTTC. This codes for CASSFVYGEQFF. V and J are TRBV27 and TRBJ2-1; D is unresolved. Per the germline V gene, CDR1 is MNHEY and CDR2 is SMNVEV (reference sequence). The V end lost 3 bases, the J end lost 9 bases, and 9 bases lay between the germline ends. CDR3 length: 12 residues.

The rearrangement uses TRBV6-5 and TRBJ1-2; a possible D gene is TRBD1 (6 bases). The CDR3 is 14 amino acids. V was trimmed by 2 bases and J by 2 bases, leaving 9 bases between them. Germline lookup yields CDR1 MNHEY and CDR2 SVGAGI. The CDR3 coding sequence is TGTGCCAGCAGTTACGGAGGACAGAACTATGGCTACACCTTC. Translating it yields CASSYGGQNYGYTF.

The rearrangement uses TRBV3-1 and TRBJ2-7, with 8 bases identical to TRBD2. The CDR3 spans 17 residues. Germline V gene sequence: CDR1 LGHDT, CDR2 YNNKEL (reference sequence). J gave up 7 bases and V 0 bases, and 14 bases lay outside the gene matches. The CDR3 loop reads CASSQDFKAGVIQEQYF. The CDR3 DNA reads as TGTGCCAGCAGCCAAGATTTTAAAGCGGGAGTCATACAAGAGCAGTACTTC.

The chain is built from TRBV29-1 and TRBJ1-1, with D perhaps TRBD1 (5 bases). The CDR3 is 12 residues long. The germline V gene has CDR1 SQVTM and CDR2 ANQGSEA. V was shortened by 4 bases and J by 13 bases, with 19 bases between the two germline ends. CDR3 DNA sequence: TGCAGCGTTGGTCTAGGAGGTCCGGGGGTTTTCTTT. This sequence encodes CSVGLGGPGVFF.

This clonotype appeared once. This chain uses TRBV5-1 with TRBJ2-2; D perhaps matches TRBD1 (5 bases). Trimming cost V 1 base and J 4 bases, with 8 bases left between them. This CDR3 comprises 14 residues. Germline values: CDR1 SGHRS, CDR2 YFSETQ. This chain's CDR3 is CASSLRQPTGELFF. CDR3 sequence (DNA): TGCGCCAGCAGCTTGCGACAGCCCACCGGGGAGCTGTTTTTT.

The chain joins TRBV20-1 to TRBJ2-1, with TRBD2 matching over 9 bases. With 3 bases clipped from V and 5 bases from J, the junction kept 17 bases outside the gene matches. Germline CDR1 and CDR2: DFQATT and SNEGSKA (reference sequence). This CDR3 is built from 18 residues. The CDR3 DNA reads TGCAGTGCTAGGGGGCAGGTTACCTTAGCGGGAGCAAACAATGAGCAGTTCTTC. It yields the protein CSARGQVTLAGANNEQFF.

The chain uses TRBV28 and TRBJ2-3; 9 nucleotides align to TRBD1. Looked up from germline, CDR1 is MDHEN and CDR2 is SYDVKM. The V and J ends lost 11 bases and 6 bases, in that order; junction bases with no gene match: 15. The CDR3 extends over 15 amino acids. For the CDR3, the DNA is TGTGCCGGCGGATTTTGGACAGGGGCTCAGGATACGCAGTATTTT. Encoded protein: CAGGFWTGAQDTQYF. Variable domain in full (rest from reference TRBV28 and TRBJ2-3): DVKVTQSSRYLVKRTGEKVFLECVQDMDHENMFWYRQDPGLGLRLIYFSYDVKMKEKGDIPEGYSVSREKKERFSLILESASTNQTSMYLCAGGFWTGAQDTQYFGPGTRLTVL.

This clonotype occurred a few times. This chain joins TRBV6-1 and TRBJ1-1; the D gene is possibly TRBD1 (6 bases). The ends were cut back, 7 bases at V and 4 bases at J, with 19 bases in the middle. This CDR3 contains 15 residues. The germline CDR1 and CDR2 sequences are MNHNS and SASEGT. CDR3 DNA sequence: TGTGCCAGCAACCGTTGGGAGAGGGGGAGCACTGAAGCTTTCTTT. Protein sequence: CASNRWERGSTEAFF.

V gene TRBV11-1 combines with J gene TRBJ2-1; 10 bases line up with TRBD2. The CDR3 has 20 amino acids. Germline lookup yields CDR1 SGHAT and CDR2 FQDESV (reference sequence). The trim removed 5 bases at V and 2 bases at J, leaving 18 bases unmatched. CDR3 sequence reads: CASSPRLASGRAVTYNEQFF. CDR3 DNA sequence: TGTGCCAGCAGCCCACGACTAGCGAGCGGGAGGGCCGTGACCTACAATGAGCAGTTCTTC.

V is TRBV6-5 and J is TRBJ2-7; 8 bases match TRBD1. CDR3 size: 15 residues. Trimming removed 5 bases from V and 7 bases from J; junction bases left unmatched: 13. Germline values: CDR1 MNHEY, CDR2 SVGAGI. The CDR3 spells CASSPPRTGNLEQYF. The CDR3 DNA reads as TGTGCCAGCAGTCCTCCCCGGACAGGGAATTTGGAGCAGTACTTC.

The chain employs TRBV9 and TRBJ1-4; D is unclear. CDR3 length: 15 amino acids. Germline V gene data show CDR1 as SGDLS and CDR2 as YYNGEE. V dropped 0 bases and J dropped 0 bases, with 6 bases sitting between them. CDR3 region: CASSVERTTNEKLFF. CDR3 nucleotides: TGTGCCAGCAGCGTAGAGAGGACAACTAATGAAAAACTGTTTTTT.

This sequence joins TRBV27 and TRBJ2-7; 7 positions agree with TRBD1. Germline CDR1 is MNHEY and CDR2 is SMNVEV (reference sequence). The V gene end was trimmed by 6 bases and the J gene end by 6 bases; junction bases not matched to a gene: 17. The CDR3 runs to 16 residues. This chain's CDR3 is CASSHSTGQSLGEQYF. Here the CDR3 DNA reads TGTGCCAGCAGCCATAGCACGGGACAGAGCCTTGGCGAGCAGTACTTC.

The chain carries TRBV18 and TRBJ2-1; D possibly corresponds to TRBD2 (7 bases). This CDR3 is built from 15 residues. Germline values: CDR1 KGHSH, CDR2 LQKENI. V was trimmed by 2 bases and J by 3 bases, leaving 11 bases between them. DNA for the CDR3: TGTGCCAGCTCACCAACCGGGGGGCTCTACAATGAGCAGTTCTTC. It specifies CASSPTGGLYNEQFF.

The gene calls are TRBV28 and TRBJ2-2; TRBD1 might be the D (6 bases). The V end was cut by 2 bases, the J end by 4 bases, with 8 bases between. This CDR3 has 14 residues. The germline gives CDR1 MDHEN, CDR2 SYDVKM. The CDR3, as DNA: TGTGCCAGCAGTTTAATGGGGGCCACCGGGGAGCTGTTTTTT. Amino acids: CASSLMGATGELFF.

In DNA form, the CDR3 reads TGTGCCAGCAGCGCCACCTCCGGGACAGGCTATGAGCAGTTCTTC. It specifies CASSATSGTGYEQFF. The chain carries TRBV9 and TRBJ2-1; 8 bases match TRBD1. Germline V gives CDR1 SGDLS, CDR2 YYNGEE. The CDR3 covers 15 residues. With V trimmed by 3 bases and J by 8 bases, 10 bases remained unmatched.

The chain combines TRBV7-2 with TRBJ2-1; no firm D call. Trimming left V 0 bases short and J 6 bases short, with 18 bases between. This CDR3 spans 17 amino acids. Germline CDR1 SGHTA, CDR2 FQGNSA. The CDR3 nucleotides are TGTGCCAGCAGCTTAGCGTCTCTCGGAGTCGGTATCAATGAGCAGTTCTTC. It translates to CASSLASLGVGINEQFF.

V usage is TRBV19 and J usage is TRBJ2-7; 8 bases are a match to TRBD1. The CDR3 extends over 13 amino acids. Per germline, CDR1 LNHDA and CDR2 SQIVND (reference sequence). V lost 6 bases and J lost 6; bases outside the gene matches: 7. The CDR3 DNA follows: TGTGCCAGTAGGGGGCAGGGGGCGACCGAGCAGTACTTC. It codes for CASRGQGATEQYF. The variable domain in full, with the rest retrieved from reference TRBV19 and TRBJ2-7, is DGGITQSPKYLFRKEGQNVTLSCEQNLNHDAMYWYRQDPGQGLRLIYYSQIVNDFQKGDIAEGYSVSREKKESFPLTVTSAQKNPTAFYLCASRGQGATEQYFGPGTRLTVT.

This clonotype was picked up one time. The chain carries TRBV7-6 and TRBJ2-7; TRBD2 matches at 10 bases. Germline V CDR1 and CDR2: SGHVS, FNYEAQ. The V gene end was trimmed by 4 bases and the J gene end by 7 bases; junction bases not matched to a gene: 10. CDR3 length equals 15 residues. CDR3 sequence reads: CASSSLAGVRGEQYF. The CDR3 bases are TGTGCCAGCAGCTCCCTAGCGGGAGTTAGAGGGGAGCAGTACTTC.

The chain recombines TRBV5-4 with TRBJ2-1, with 7 positions matching TRBD2. CDR1 is SGHNT and CDR2 is YYREEE in the germline V gene (reference sequence). CDR3 size: 14 residues. Trimming removed 4 bases from V and 9 bases from J; junction bases left unmatched: 10. CDR3 nucleotides: TGTGCCAGCAGCGGGGGGGGTCCTAGAGGTGAGCAGTTCTTC. Translation gives CASSGGGPRGEQFF.

As for this clonotype: An end of the junction does not agree with germline; a read error may underlie this. The chain joins TRBV7-7 to TRBJ2-7; TRBD1 is a possible D gene (7 bases). The CDR3 consists of 14 residues. Germline V gives CDR1 SSHAT, CDR2 FNYEAQ (reference sequence). CDR3 nucleotides: TGTGCTAGCAGCTTAGGGCAGGGGGGATACGAGCAGTACTTC. Its translation: CASSLGQGGYEQYF.

The rearrangement joins TRBV7-9 to TRBJ1-3; a possible D gene is TRBD1 (5 bases). This CDR3 spans 16 amino acids. The V gene's germline CDR1 is SEHNR and CDR2 FQNEAQ (reference sequence). V shed 2 bases and J shed 2 bases, with 13 bases lying between them. Here the CDR3 reads CASSLYQGPPGNTIYF. The CDR3 DNA reads TGTGCCAGCAGCTTATATCAGGGTCCACCTGGAAACACCATATATTTT.

The DNA for the CDR3 is TGTGCCAGCAGTTTAAAGCGGTCGGGAGATACGCAGTATTTT. It yields the protein CASSLKRSGDTQYF. The J gene is TRBJ2-3, the V gene TRBV28; D might be TRBD2 (5 bases). Trimming removed 2 bases from V and 5 bases from J, with 11 bases in between. The CDR3 consists of 14 residues. From germline, CDR1 is MDHEN and CDR2 SYDVKM.

The J gene is TRBJ1-5, the V gene TRBV4-2; possible D gene TRBD1, 5 bases. The V gene's germline CDR1 is LGHNA and CDR2 YNFKEQ. V was shortened by 1 base and J by 4 bases, with 17 bases between the two germline ends. The CDR3 has 17 amino acids. In DNA form, the CDR3 reads TGTGCCAGCAGCCAAGCGCAGTCAGGGCAGGCAAATCAGCCCCAGCATTTT. This gives the protein CASSQAQSGQANQPQHF.

The chain links TRBV9 to TRBJ2-1; either TRBD1 or TRBD2 may fit D (5 bases each). Germline V lookup: CDR1 SGDLS, CDR2 YYNGEE. The CDR3 spans 15 residues. V gave up 3 bases and J gave up 3 bases, with 13 bases separating them. CDR3 residues: CASSAGSGYYNEQFF. For the CDR3, the DNA is TGTGCCAGCAGCGCAGGGTCGGGGTACTACAATGAGCAGTTCTTC.

V and J are TRBV5-1 and TRBJ2-2; TRBD2 matches at 9 bases. Trimming took 2 bases from V and 7 from J; bases not matched to a gene: 6. The germline gives CDR1 SGHRS, CDR2 YFSETQ. The CDR3 contains 15 residues. CDR3 amino acids: CASSFQREVGGELFF. The CDR3 DNA follows: TGCGCCAGCAGCTTCCAGCGGGAGGTCGGCGGGGAGCTGTTTTTT.

This chain links TRBV11-1 with TRBJ1-1; 12 bases line up with TRBD1. The CDR3 length is 17 residues. Germline-derived CDR1 and CDR2 are SGHAT and FQDESV (reference sequence). The junction had 7 bases not matched to a gene; V was cut back by 4 bases and J by 1 base. CDR3 DNA sequence: TGTGCCAGCAGCTCCCCGGGACAGGGGGCGCGGAACACTGAAGCTTTCTTT. Translating it yields CASSSPGQGARNTEAFF.

V usage is TRBV3-1 and J usage is TRBJ2-7; maybe TRBD1 (6 bases). V was clipped by 0 bases and J by 3 bases, with 15 bases between them. The CDR3 is 16 amino acids. Germline lookup yields CDR1 LGHDT and CDR2 YNNKEL (reference sequence). The CDR3 loop is CASSQDMRLGGYEQYF. CDR3 sequence (DNA): TGTGCCAGCAGCCAAGATATGAGGCTAGGGGGCTACGAGCAGTACTTC.

The chain carries TRBV27 and TRBJ2-7; 10 bases match TRBD2. CDR1 is MNHEY, CDR2 SMNVEV, per germline (reference sequence). CDR3 length: 17 amino acids. J gave up 5 bases and V 5 bases, and 15 bases lay outside the gene matches. CDR3 amino acids: CASSPIRAGGPTDEQYF. In DNA form, the CDR3 reads TGTGCCAGCAGTCCCATTAGAGCGGGAGGGCCGACGGACGAGCAGTACTTC.

V and J are TRBV30 and TRBJ1-1; D possibly corresponds to TRBD1 (5 bases). Germline loops: CDR1 GTSNPN, CDR2 SVGIG (reference sequence). V dropped 5 bases and J dropped 0 bases, with 10 bases sitting between them. The length of the CDR3 is 13 residues. The CDR3 spells CAWRGGMNTEAFF. The CDR3 nucleotides read TGTGCCTGGCGGGGGGGGATGAACACTGAAGCTTTCTTT. Together with reference TRBV30 and TRBJ1-1, the CDR3 gives the full variable domain: SQTIHQWPATLVQPVGSPLSLECTVEGTSNPNLYWYRQAAGRGLQLLFYSVGIGQISSEVPQNLSASRPQDRQFILSSKKLLLSDSGFYLCAWRGGMNTEAFFGQGTRLTVV.

This clonotype has a handful of counts. This sequence joins TRBV27 and TRBJ1-5; the D is unclear. CDR1 is MNHEY, CDR2 SMNVEV, per germline (reference sequence). Trimming left V 8 bases short and J 5 bases short, with 13 bases between. CDR3 length: 13 residues. The CDR3 DNA reads TGTGCCAGCGGGCTTTCGGATTATCAGCCCCAGCATTTT. Its translation is CASGLSDYQPQHF.